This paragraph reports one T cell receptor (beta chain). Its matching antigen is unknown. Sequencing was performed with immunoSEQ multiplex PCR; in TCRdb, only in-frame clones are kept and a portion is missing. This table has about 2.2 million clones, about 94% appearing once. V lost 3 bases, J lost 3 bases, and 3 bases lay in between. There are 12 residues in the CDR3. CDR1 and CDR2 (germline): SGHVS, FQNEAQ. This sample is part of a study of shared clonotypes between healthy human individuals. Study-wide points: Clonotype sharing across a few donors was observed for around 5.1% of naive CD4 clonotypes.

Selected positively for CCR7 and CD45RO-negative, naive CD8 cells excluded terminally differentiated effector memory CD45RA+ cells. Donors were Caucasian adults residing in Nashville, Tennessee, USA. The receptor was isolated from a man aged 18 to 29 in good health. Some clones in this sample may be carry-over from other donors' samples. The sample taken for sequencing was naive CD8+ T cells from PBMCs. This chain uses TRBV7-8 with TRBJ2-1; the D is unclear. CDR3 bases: TGTGCCAGCAGCTTCGGCTACAATGAGCAGTTCTTC. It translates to CASSFGYNEQFF.